This T cell receptor (beta chain) was sequenced for a study of cytomegalovirus exposure and HLA in healthy donors. Whole-study findings and limits: Previously analyzed data showed that most TCR beta V segments were productive at a frequency of about 90% or about 30%.

PCR amplification relied on 60 Vbeta primers (plus 13 Jbeta primers). The table came from immunoSEQ multiplex PCR; TCRdb's copy has only in-frame clones and leaves some out. The listing contains over 200,000 clones. Worth noting for this clone: Its specificity is not known.

CDR3 length: 16 residues. The ends lost 0 bases at V and 11 bases at J; junction bases unmatched: 11. From germline, CDR1 is SGHRS and CDR2 YFSETQ. V usage is TRBV5-1 and J usage is TRBJ2-1, with 10 bases lining up with TRBD2. The source of this sequence is a woman between 25 and 40 years old in good health and CMV-seropositive. The specimen was PBMCs. In DNA, the CDR3 is TGCGCCAGCAGCTTGGCGGCGGCGGGACTAGCGTCTCAGCAGTTCTTC. Translated: CASSLAAAGLASQQFF. Filled out from reference TRBV5-1 and TRBJ2-1, the complete variable domain reads KAGVTQTPRYLIKTRGQQVTLSCSPISGHRSVSWYQQTPGQGLQFLFEYFSETQRNKGNFPGRFSGRQFSNSRSEMNVSTLELGDSALYLCASSLAAAGLASQQFFGPGTRLTVL.